This T cell receptor (beta chain) was documented in a study of blood T cell repertoires in COVID-19. Study-level information: PBMCs, B-cell-depleted T cells, or T cells provided the cDNA or gDNA that made up the material.

J gave up 6 bases and V 6 bases, and 9 bases lay outside the gene matches. The CDR3 loop spans 15 amino acids. Germline V gene sequence: CDR1 WSHSY, CDR2 SAAADI. Libraries were prepared by immunoSEQ multiplex PCR; TCRdb keeps only in-frame clonotypes and omits some of them. The sample carries around 94,000 clones, around nine tenths recorded once. J is TRBJ2-7 and V is TRBV10-2; 12 nucleotides line up with TRBD2. The TCR was taken from a man aged 50 to 59 with active or convalescent COVID-19. Sequences were obtained from peripheral blood. Here the CDR3 DNA reads TGCGCCAGCAGGACTAGCGGGAGCATTGGGTCCGAGCAGTACTTC. As protein: CASRTSGSIGSEQYF.